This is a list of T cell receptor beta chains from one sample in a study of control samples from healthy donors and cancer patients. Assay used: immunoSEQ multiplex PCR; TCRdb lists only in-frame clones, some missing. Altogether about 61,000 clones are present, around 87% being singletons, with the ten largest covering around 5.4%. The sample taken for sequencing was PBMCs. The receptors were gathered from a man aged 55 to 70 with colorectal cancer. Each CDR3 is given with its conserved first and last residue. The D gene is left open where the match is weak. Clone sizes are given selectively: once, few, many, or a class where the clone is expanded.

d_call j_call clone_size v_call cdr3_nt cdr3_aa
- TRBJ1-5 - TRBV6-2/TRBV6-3 TGTGCCAGCAGTTACGCAGGGGGCAATCAGCCCCAGCATTTT CASSYAGGNQPQHF
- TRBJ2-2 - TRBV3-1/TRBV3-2 TGTGCCAGCAGCCACGGAGGGGGCACCGGGGAGCTGTTTTTT CASSHGGGTGELFF
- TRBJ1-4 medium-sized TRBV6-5 TGTGCCAGCAGAGCAGGGAATGAAAAACTGTTTTTT CASRAGNEKLFF
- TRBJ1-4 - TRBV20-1 TGCAGTGCTAACGGGTTTGAAAAACTGTTTTTT CSANGFEKLFF
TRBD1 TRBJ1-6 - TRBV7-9 TGTGCCAGCAGCTCTAGCGGCCTAGGGGGCTACGGTTCACCCCTCCACTTT CASSSSGLGGYGSPLHF
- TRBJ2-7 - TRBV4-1 TGCGCCAGCAGCTTGACAGAGATCTACGAGCAGTACTTC CASSLTEIYEQYF
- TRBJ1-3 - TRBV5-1 TGCGCCAGCAGCTTGGGGGCCGCGAACACCATATATTTT CASSLGAANTIYF
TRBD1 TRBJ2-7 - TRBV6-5 TGTGCCAGCAGTTACGGGGGGCCAGGGGGCCGCGAGCAGTACTTC CASSYGGPGGREQYF
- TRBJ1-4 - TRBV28 TGTGCCAGCATCCACGCAGGGGACGAAAAACTGTTTTTT CASIHAGDEKLFF
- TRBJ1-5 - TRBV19 TGTGCCACTACAACAGGGACGAATCAGCCCCAGCATTTT CATTTGTNQPQHF
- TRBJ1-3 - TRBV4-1 TGCGCCAGCAGCCAATCGTCCGGGGCGCTTGGTGGAAACACCATATATTTT CASSQSSGALGGNTIYF
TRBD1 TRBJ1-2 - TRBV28 TGTGCCAGCACCGGCGGGACAGCTCGAGGCTACACCTTC CASTGGTARGYTF
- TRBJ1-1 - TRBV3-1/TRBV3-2 TGTGCCAGCAGCCAAGAGAGACGTCGAGCTTTCTTT CASSQERRRAFF
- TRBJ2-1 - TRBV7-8 TGTGCCAGCAGCTTAGTGGGCAGCTCCTACAATGAGCAGTTCTTC CASSLVGSSYNEQFF